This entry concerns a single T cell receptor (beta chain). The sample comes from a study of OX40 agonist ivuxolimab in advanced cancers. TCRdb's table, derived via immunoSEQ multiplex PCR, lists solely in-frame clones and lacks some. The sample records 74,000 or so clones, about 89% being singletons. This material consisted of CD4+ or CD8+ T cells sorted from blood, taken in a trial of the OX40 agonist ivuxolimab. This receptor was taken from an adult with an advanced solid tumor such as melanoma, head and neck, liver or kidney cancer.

The CDR3 reads CASSQSGLALQETQYF. The CDR3 DNA follows: TGTGCCAGCAGCCAATCGGGACTAGCGCTTCAAGAGACCCAGTACTTC. The chain combines TRBV16 with TRBJ2-5; 10 bases agree with TRBD2. Germline V gene lookup returns CDR1 KGHSY and CDR2 FQNENV. This CDR3 comprises 16 residues. V shed 0 bases and J 2 bases; nucleotides not matched to a gene: 3.